The rows below give T cell receptor beta chains drawn from one sample of a study of shared clonotypes between healthy human individuals. The protocol was immunoSEQ multiplex PCR, while the TCRdb copy is restricted to in-frame clones and leaves out a portion. The sample yields 1 million to 1.2 million clones, approximately 75% seen once. The source material was memory CD4+ T cells from PBMCs. These receptors were obtained from a man between 18 and 35 years old in good health. Some clones in this sample may be carry-over from other donors' samples. Both conserved end residues are part of each CDR3. A D gene is named only where the DNA matches it firmly. Some rows have no size entry. The others give once, few or many, or a class for an expanded clone.

CDR3aa | CDR3nt | abundance | j_gene | v_gene | len | d_gene
CASSPLLGGRDTEAFF | TGTGCCAGCTCACCCCTTTTGGGGGGCAGGGACACTGAAGCTTTCTTT | . | TRBJ1-1 | TRBV18 | 16 | .
CASSFSGSNQPQHF | TGTGCCAGCAGCTTTTCGGGTAGCAATCAGCCCCAGCATTTT | . | TRBJ1-5 | TRBV7-8 | 14 | .
CASSELMTRGGIRPQYF | TGTGCCAGCAGTGAACTGATGACAAGGGGAGGGATTCGGCCGCAGTATTTT | few | TRBJ2-3 | TRBV6-1 | 17 | TRBD2
CASSRTVGANEKLFF | TGTGCCAGCAGTCGGACAGTGGGGGCTAATGAAAAACTGTTTTTT | few | TRBJ1-4 | TRBV7-2 | 15 | .
CASSLGGGRNTIYF | TGTGCCAGCAGTTTGGGGGGGGGACGAAACACCATATATTTT | . | TRBJ1-3 | TRBV28 | 14 | .
CALTSRLPMNTEAFF | TGTGCCTTGACCTCTAGGCTCCCCATGAACACTGAAGCTTTCTTT | . | TRBJ1-1 | TRBV30 | 15 | .
CASSVGGSDTQYF | TGTGCCAGCAGTGTTGGGGGGTCAGATACGCAGTATTTT | . | TRBJ2-3 | TRBV2 | 13 | .
CASRRGDEKLFF | TGTGCCAGCAGACGCGGCGATGAAAAACTGTTTTTT | . | TRBJ1-4 | TRBV27 | 12 | .
CASSYGTSGQETQYF | TGTGCCAGCAGTTACGGGACTAGCGGGCAAGAGACCCAGTACTTC | . | TRBJ2-5 | TRBV6-5 | 15 | TRBD2
CASSIGGREGRYTF | TGTGCCAGCAGCATCGGAGGACGGGAGGGTCGCTACACCTTC | . | TRBJ1-2 | TRBV5-4 | 14 | .
CASSSLAGAVEQYF | TGTGCCAGCAGCTCTTTAGCGGGAGCCGTCGAGCAGTACTTC | . | TRBJ2-7 | TRBV5-4 | 14 | TRBD2
CASQFVGGTDTQYF | TGTGCCAGCCAGTTTGTAGGGGGCACAGATACGCAGTATTTT | . | TRBJ2-3 | TRBV28 | 14 | .
CSASGGNEQYF | TGCAGTGCTAGTGGGGGGAACGAGCAGTACTTC | . | TRBJ2-7 | TRBV20-1 | 11 | .
CASSQEWGYEQYF | TGCGCCAGCAGCCAAGAATGGGGCTACGAGCAGTACTTC | . | TRBJ2-7 | TRBV4-1 | 13 | .
CASRVTGVDGYTF | TGTGCCAGCAGAGTAACAGGGGTGGATGGCTACACCTTC | . | TRBJ1-2 | TRBV6-1 | 13 | TRBD1
CASSYGNYEQYF | TGTGCCAGCAGTTACGGAAACTACGAGCAGTACTTC | . | TRBJ2-7 | TRBV7-2 | 12 | .
CATSRTGTGSHEQYF | TGTGCCACCAGCAGGACCGGGACAGGGAGCCACGAGCAGTACTTC | . | TRBJ2-7 | TRBV15 | 15 | TRBD1
CAISEVRANYGYTF | TGTGCCATCAGTGAGGTCAGAGCTAACTATGGCTACACCTTC | . | TRBJ1-2 | TRBV10-3 | 14 | .
CASEHQSTGELFF | TGCGCCAGCGAGCACCAGAGCACCGGGGAGCTGTTTTTT | . | TRBJ2-2 | TRBV5-1 | 13 | .
CASSLAWDRAAFF | TGTGCCAGCAGCTTAGCATGGGACCGGGCGGCTTTCTTT | . | TRBJ1-1 | TRBV7-2 | 13 | .
CASSPGGSYYEQYF | TGTGCCAGCTCACCAGGGGGGTCCTACTACGAGCAGTACTTC | . | TRBJ2-7 | TRBV18 | 14 | .
CASSPSGHAPYNEQFF | TGTGCCAGCAGCCCGTCCGGGCACGCACCTTACAATGAGCAGTTCTTC | . | TRBJ2-1 | TRBV5-6 | 16 | .
CASSSSGSLGGGYTF | TGTGCCAGCAGCTCCTCCGGTTCTCTTGGGGGTGGCTACACCTTC | . | TRBJ1-2 | TRBV9 | 15 | .
CASSITPGPRNTIYF | TGCGCCAGCAGCATCACGCCGGGACCCAGAAACACCATATATTTT | . | TRBJ1-3 | TRBV5-1 | 15 | .
CASSRGLAGNNEQFF | TGTGCCAGCAGCCGCGGACTAGCGGGGAACAATGAGCAGTTCTTC | . | TRBJ2-1 | TRBV5-4 | 15 | TRBD2
CAWIVTGVGEQYF | TGTGCCTGGATAGTGACAGGGGTAGGCGAGCAGTACTTC | . | TRBJ2-7 | TRBV30 | 13 | TRBD1
CASSQWPQSGTEAFF | TGCGCCAGCAGCCAATGGCCCCAATCGGGCACTGAAGCTTTCTTT | . | TRBJ1-1 | TRBV4-1 | 15 | .
CASRFVTGELFF | TGTGCCAGCAGATTTGTCACCGGGGAGCTGTTTTTT | . | TRBJ2-2 | TRBV11-2 | 12 | .
CASSQIRGDYGYTF | TGTGCCAGCAGCCAAATCCGCGGGGACTATGGCTACACCTTC | . | TRBJ1-2 | TRBV2 | 14 | .
CASSQDRTGKKETQYF | TGTGCCAGCAGCCAAGATAGGACAGGGAAGAAAGAGACCCAGTACTTC | . | TRBJ2-5 | TRBV14 | 16 | TRBD1
CASSQYQGLDEAFF | TGTGCCAGCTCACAATACCAGGGGCTGGATGAAGCTTTCTTT | once | TRBJ1-1 | TRBV18 | 14 | .
CASSLAGTSVWEQYF | TGCGCCAGCAGCCTCGCAGGGACTAGCGTGTGGGAGCAGTACTTC | . | TRBJ2-7 | TRBV5-1 | 15 | TRBD2
CASSLGGLSSYEQYF | TGTGCCAGCAGCTTAGGGGGACTGAGCTCCTACGAGCAGTACTTC | . | TRBJ2-7 | TRBV7-2 | 15 | .
CASSTQGPEAFF | TGTGCCAGTAGTACCCAGGGACCCGAAGCTTTCTTT | . | TRBJ1-1 | TRBV19 | 12 | .
CASSLAASGRNIQYF | TGCGCCAGCAGCTTGGCCGCTAGCGGGAGAAACATTCAGTACTTC | . | TRBJ2-4 | TRBV5-1 | 15 | TRBD2
CSVREGGRSYEQYF | TGCAGCGTGAGAGAGGGGGGTAGGTCCTACGAGCAGTACTTC | . | TRBJ2-7 | TRBV29-1 | 14 | .
CASSGTGGWTGELFF | TGTGCCAGCAGCGGCACAGGGGGCTGGACCGGGGAGCTGTTTTTT | few | TRBJ2-2 | TRBV7-8 | 15 | TRBD1
CASSRRTANQETQYF | TGTGCCAGCAGTCGCCGGACCGCTAATCAAGAGACCCAGTACTTC | . | TRBJ2-5 | TRBV27 | 15 | .
CASSRRRTGINNEQFF | TGTGCCAGCAGCCGTCGAAGGACAGGGATAAACAATGAGCAGTTCTTC | . | TRBJ2-1 | TRBV7-8 | 16 | TRBD1
CASSPDSLADSPYEQYF | TGTGCCAGCAGTCCGGACTCCCTAGCGGACTCCCCGTACGAGCAGTACTTC | . | TRBJ2-7 | TRBV28 | 17 | TRBD2
CASSLNREGAYGYTF | TGTGCCAGCAGCTTGAATCGAGAGGGAGCATATGGCTACACCTTC | many | TRBJ1-2 | TRBV7-9 | 15 | .
CASRILPGSGGYTF | TGTGCCAGCAGGATCCTACCGGGGTCGGGAGGCTACACCTTC | . | TRBJ1-2 | TRBV6-6 | 14 | .
CASSPPGQGWQTQYF | TGTGCCAGCAGCCCTCCGGGACAGGGTTGGCAGACCCAGTACTTC | . | TRBJ2-5 | TRBV9 | 15 | TRBD1
CASSLVSRETQYF | TGTGCCAGCAGTTTGGTCAGTAGAGAGACCCAGTACTTC | few | TRBJ2-5 | TRBV28 | 13 | .
CASSERGTEAFF | TGTGCCAGCAGTGAAAGGGGGACTGAAGCTTTCTTT | few | TRBJ1-1 | TRBV2 | 12 | .
CASSPGGQDWGEAFF | TGTGCCAGCTCACCGGGAGGACAGGATTGGGGTGAAGCTTTCTTT | . | TRBJ1-1 | TRBV18 | 15 | TRBD1
CASSISGVTAGELFF | TGTGCCAGTAGTATAAGCGGGGTCACGGCCGGGGAGCTGTTTTTT | . | TRBJ2-2 | TRBV19 | 15 | TRBD2
CASSSPGLAGANEQFF | TGTGCCAGCAGCTCCCCCGGACTAGCGGGAGCCAATGAGCAGTTCTTC | . | TRBJ2-1 | TRBV7-9 | 16 | TRBD2